This entry lists 15 T cell receptor beta chains sequenced from one sample in a study of blood T cells in healthy people across ages. The authors ran a second PCR of roughly 6 to 12 cycles using a sample-barcoded 5' primer and a J-beta primer mix. TCRdb itself ran the 5' RACE reads through MiXCR, one entry per CDR3 protein. This sample has around 1,000,000 distinct CDR3 sequences, with around 25% found just once. This sample also belongs to another study, concerning T cells of mothers and their children.

The sequenced sample consisted of blood. Receptors originate from a girl aged 2-9 years in good health.

The gene calls are TRBV11-3 and TRBJ1-2, with D hard to call. Trimming took off 6 bases at V and 5 bases at J, with 10 bases between the two ends. From germline, CDR1 is SGHNT and CDR2 YENEEA. The CDR3 has 12 amino acids. The CDR3 loop reads CASSPDQYGYTF. CDR3 sequence (DNA): TGTGCCAGCAGTCCTGACCAGTATGGCTACACCTTC.

This clonotype was detected only a few times. The rearrangement uses TRBV7-9 and TRBJ2-3; D uncertain. Germline V gene sequence: CDR1 SEHNR, CDR2 FQNEAQ (reference sequence). The V end was cut by 11 bases, the J end by 0 bases, with 15 bases between. The CDR3 totals 14 residues. The DNA for the CDR3 is TGTGCCGAATCACTTACGATCAGCACAGATACGCAGTATTTT. Translated: CAESLTISTDTQYF.

This clonotype was found a few times. V gene TRBV6-1 combines with J gene TRBJ2-5; 13 bases align to TRBD2. The J call is uncertain, as TRBJ2-1 better fits the DNA end. The CDR3 runs to 14 residues. Germline loops: CDR1 MNHNS, CDR2 SASEGT. CDR3 in DNA: TGTGCCAGCAGACTAGCGGGAGGGTCAAATGAGCAGTTCTTC. This encodes CASRLAGGSNEQFF.

This clonotype was observed a few times. CDR3 nucleotide sequence: TGTGCCAGCAGCTTAGGAGAGGGACTAGCGGGAGCACAGCAGTACTTC. As protein: CASSLGEGLAGAQQYF. V is TRBV7-9 and J is TRBJ2-7; TRBD2 aligns across 14 bases. The V and J ends lost 1 base and 8 bases, in that order; junction bases with no gene match: 7. The CDR3 contains 16 residues. CDR1 and CDR2 from the germline V gene are SEHNR and FQNEAQ (reference sequence). Full variable domain (remainder filled in from reference TRBV7-9 and TRBJ2-7): DTGVSQNPRHKITKRGQNVTFRCDPISEHNRLYWYRQTLGQGPEFLTYFQNEAQLEKSRLLSDRFSAERPKGSFSTLEIQRTEQGDSAMYLCASSLGEGLAGAQQYFGPGTRLTVT.

This clonotype has a count of ten or more. This sequence joins TRBV29-1 and TRBJ1-2; 9 bases are a match to TRBD1. The CDR3 loop spans 13 amino acids. V gave up 4 bases and J gave up 2 bases; unmatched junction bases: 2. CDR1 SQVTM and CDR2 ANQGSEA come from the germline V gene. Here the CDR3 DNA reads TGCAGCGTTGCCGGACAGGGGAACTATGGCTACACCTTC. It yields the protein CSVAGQGNYGYTF.

The V call is TRBV19, the J call TRBJ2-5; no reliable D call. The J call may be faulty, since TRBJ2-7 better matches the DNA end. Germline lookup yields CDR1 LNHDA and CDR2 SQIVND (reference sequence). The CDR3 consists of 13 residues. Here the CDR3 reads CASSIQLAYEQYF. For the CDR3, the DNA is TGTGCCAGTAGTATACAACTGGCCTACGAGCAGTACTTC.

CDR3 in DNA: TGTGCCAGCGGGACAGGGTTGGTCGGAGGAACTTACAATGAGCAGTTCTTC. It specifies CASGTGLVGGTYNEQFF. J is TRBJ2-7 and V is TRBV5-4; 9 nucleotides agree with TRBD1. TRBJ2-1 explains the end of the DNA better; the J call may be wrong. The germline CDR1 and CDR2 sequences are SGHNT and YYREEE (reference sequence). The CDR3 sequence is 17 residues long.

A remark on this clonotype: A much larger clone differs by one base, so this may be a read error. As DNA, the CDR3 is TGTGCCAGCAGTTACTCAGGATCTGGGGCCGACGTCCTGACTTTC. This translates into CASSYSGSGADVLTF. This chain connects TRBV6-2 or TRBV6-3 to TRBJ2-6, with D maybe TRBD1 (5 bases). The CDR3 contains 15 residues. Germline V gives CDR1 MNHEY, CDR2 SVGEGT.

In this sample, this clonotype turned up a few times. The chain combines TRBV7-2 with TRBJ2-5; 10 nucleotides agree with TRBD2. CDR3 length: 15 amino acids. Per germline, CDR1 SGHTA and CDR2 FQGNSA. J gave up 2 bases and V 4 bases, and 4 bases lay outside the gene matches. The CDR3 loop is CASSWASGGQETQYF. CDR3 nucleotides: TGTGCCAGCAGCTGGGCTAGCGGGGGACAAGAGACCCAGTACTTC.

The rearrangement links TRBV7-2 to TRBJ2-7; weak D call: TRBD2 (5 bases). Trimming cost V 6 bases and J 3 bases, with 21 bases left between them. The CDR3 runs to 16 residues. Germline CDR1 and CDR2: SGHTA and FQGNSA. The CDR3 protein is CASRPTGFYGSYEQYF. CDR3 DNA sequence: TGTGCCAGCAGGCCGACGGGGTTCTACGGTAGCTACGAGCAGTACTTC.

The rearrangement joins TRBV2 to TRBJ1-1; no clear D gene. The CDR3 is 13 residues long. From germline, CDR1 is SNHLY and CDR2 FYNNEI. The V gene lost 4 bases and the J gene lost 2 bases, with 8 bases spanning the gap. CDR3 protein: CASSAEVNTEAFF. The CDR3 DNA is TGTGCCAGCAGTGCGGAGGTCAACACTGAAGCTTTCTTT.

CDR3 region: CASSLGQNRYYEQYF. For the CDR3, the DNA is TGTGCCAGCAGCTTAGGTCAAAACAGATACTACGAGCAGTACTTC. The chain recombines TRBV7-8 with TRBJ2-5; D is ambiguous. The DNA matches TRBJ2-7 better at its end, which makes the J call doubtful. The CDR3 contains 15 residues. Per the germline V gene, CDR1 is SGHVS and CDR2 is FQNEAQ.

This clonotype was recorded a few times. This chain joins TRBV11-2 and TRBJ2-3, with D maybe TRBD2 (5 bases). The CDR3 contains 12 residues. CDR1 is SGHAT and CDR2 is FQNNGV in the germline V gene. The ends were cut back, 5 bases at V and 8 bases at J, with 11 bases in the middle. CDR3 sequence (DNA): TGTGCCAGCAGCCGAGGGAGAGCTACGCAGTATTTT. Protein: CASSRGRATQYF.

This sequence joins TRBV20-1 and TRBJ2-5; D possibly matches TRBD1 or TRBD2 (5 bases each). The assigned J gene may be wrong: the sequence end matches TRBJ2-1 better. This CDR3 comprises 14 residues. Germline V gene lookup returns CDR1 DFQATT and CDR2 SNEGSKA (reference sequence). This CDR3 is CSARVGTLYNEQFF. The CDR3 nucleotides are TGCAGTGCTAGGGTCGGGACGCTGTACAATGAGCAGTTCTTC.

This clonotype was seen a few times. The rearrangement joins TRBV7-2 to TRBJ1-6; 11 bases match TRBD1. The germline V gene encodes CDR1 SGHTA and CDR2 FQGNSA. Trimming at V came to 4 bases and at J to 7 bases, leaving 12 bases not matched to a gene. The CDR3 is 18 residues long. CDR3 protein: CASSYDHTDRGLNSPLHF. CDR3 sequence (DNA): TGTGCCAGCAGCTACGACCACACGGACAGGGGGCTAAATTCACCCCTCCACTTT.